This T cell receptor beta chain was captured by sequencing in a study of blood T cell repertoires in COVID-19. As for the study in general: Sources were T cells, B-cell-depleted T cells, or PBMCs; the material itself was cDNA or gDNA.

Germline V gives CDR1 SQVTM, CDR2 ANQGSEA. CDR3 length equals 16 residues. V dropped 3 bases and J dropped 3; count of bases not matched to a gene: 10. As originally analysed: From reference gene primer amplification, estimates of nucleated cell counts were derived. The repertoire was sequenced with immunoSEQ multiplex PCR; TCRdb's copy has only in-frame clones and lacks some. The DNA was the basis for D and trimming; V, J and clone size are from that table. The sample lists hundreds of thousands of clones, 87% seen once, with approximately 8.1% in the top ten. Sequenced material: peripheral blood. This clonotype was obtained from a woman between 50 and 59 years old who had recovered from COVID-19. The J gene is TRBJ2-5, the V gene TRBV29-1; 10 nucleotides line up with TRBD2. The CDR3 DNA sequence: TGCAGCGTTGATGGGCTAGCGGGAGAGGTGAAAGAGACCCAGTACTTC. Protein product: CSVDGLAGEVKETQYF.